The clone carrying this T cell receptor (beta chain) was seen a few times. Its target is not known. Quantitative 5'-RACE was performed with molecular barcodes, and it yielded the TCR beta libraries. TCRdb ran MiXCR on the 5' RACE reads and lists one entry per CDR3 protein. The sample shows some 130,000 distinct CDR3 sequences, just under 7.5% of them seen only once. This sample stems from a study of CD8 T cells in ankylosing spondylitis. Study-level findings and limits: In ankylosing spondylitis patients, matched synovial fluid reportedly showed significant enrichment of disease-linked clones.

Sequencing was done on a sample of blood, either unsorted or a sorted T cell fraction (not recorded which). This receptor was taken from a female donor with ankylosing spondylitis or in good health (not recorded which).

The CDR3 DNA reads as TGTGCCTGGAGTTTCCCGCGGGGGGGCGGCACAGATACGCAGTATTTT. The encoded protein is CAWSFPRGGGTDTQYF. V usage is TRBV30 and J usage is TRBJ2-3; TRBD2 matches 9 bases. The CDR3 length is 16 residues. Germline V lookup: CDR1 GTSNPN, CDR2 SVGIG (reference sequence). V lost 2 bases to trimming and J lost 1 base; unmatched junction nucleotides: 7.